This is a list of T cell receptor beta chains from one sample in a study of identifying expanded T cells in peripheral blood. Profiling relied on immunoSEQ multiplex PCR, and the TCRdb table lists in-frame clones only, not all of them. This table holds 110,000 or so clones, approximately 90% found once. Sequenced input: blood. The receptors shown here come from a person between 18 and 70 years old in good health. The CDR3 runs from the conserved cysteine through the conserved F or W. Each record gives: D gene, clone size, J gene, V gene, CDR3 DNA, CDR3 protein. D genes are given only for firm matches. Clone sizes are given selectively: once, few, many, or a class where the clone is expanded.

d_gene: -
abundance: -
j_gene: TRBJ1-3
v_gene: TRBV6-5
CDR3nt: TGTGCCAGCAGTTTCGGGCGTACAGCCGGAAACACCATATATTTT
CDR3aa: CASSFGRTAGNTIYF

d_gene: TRBD1
abundance: -
j_gene: TRBJ2-5
v_gene: TRBV19
CDR3nt: TGTGCCAGTAGTACCTGGGACAGAGAAGAGACCCAGTACTTC
CDR3aa: CASSTWDREETQYF

d_gene: -
abundance: once
j_gene: TRBJ1-4
v_gene: TRBV18
CDR3nt: TGTGCCACCCTCCGGTCGGCCGCAACTAATGAAAAACTGTTTTTT
CDR3aa: CATLRSAATNEKLFF

d_gene: TRBD1
abundance: -
j_gene: TRBJ2-4
v_gene: TRBV9
CDR3nt: TGTGCCAGCAGCGCCCGGGACAGACTAGCCAAAAACATTCAGTACTTC
CDR3aa: CASSARDRLAKNIQYF

d_gene: -
abundance: -
j_gene: TRBJ1-1
v_gene: TRBV19
CDR3nt: TGTGCCAGCGTAGGACGCACTGAAGCTTTCTTT
CDR3aa: CASVGRTEAFF

d_gene: TRBD1
abundance: -
j_gene: TRBJ1-4
v_gene: TRBV6-1
CDR3nt: TGTGCCAGCAGTGTCGCAGGGGGCGGATCTAATGAAAAACTGTTTTTT
CDR3aa: CASSVAGGGSNEKLFF

d_gene: -
abundance: -
j_gene: TRBJ2-7
v_gene: TRBV29-1
CDR3nt: TGCAGCGTCCTCCGACCCACCACTTACGAGCAGTACTTC
CDR3aa: CSVLRPTTYEQYF

d_gene: TRBD2
abundance: -
j_gene: TRBJ2-5
v_gene: TRBV25-1
CDR3nt: TGTGCCAGCAGCCGAAAGGGTCTAGCGGGGGGGAGAGAGACCCAGTACTTC
CDR3aa: CASSRKGLAGGRETQYF

d_gene: -
abundance: -
j_gene: TRBJ1-2
v_gene: TRBV6-6
CDR3nt: TGTGCCAGCAGTTACGAGCGCTATGGCTACACCTTC
CDR3aa: CASSYERYGYTF

d_gene: -
abundance: -
j_gene: TRBJ2-5
v_gene: TRBV6-6
CDR3nt: TGTGCCAGCAGTAGTGAGTACCAAGAGACCCAGTACTTC
CDR3aa: CASSSEYQETQYF

d_gene: TRBD1
abundance: -
j_gene: TRBJ2-1
v_gene: TRBV11-3
CDR3nt: TGTGCCAGCAGCGTGACAGGGATCTCCTACAATGAGCAGTTCTTC
CDR3aa: CASSVTGISYNEQFF

d_gene: -
abundance: -
j_gene: TRBJ2-7
v_gene: TRBV28
CDR3nt: TGTGCCAGCGAAGGCAGATCCTACGAGCAGTACTTC
CDR3aa: CASEGRSYEQYF

d_gene: TRBD2
abundance: -
j_gene: TRBJ2-2
v_gene: TRBV7-2
CDR3nt: TGTGCCAGCAGCCAAAAGCATCCGGGACTACACACCGGGGAGCTGTTTTTT
CDR3aa: CASSQKHPGLHTGELFF

d_gene: -
abundance: -
j_gene: TRBJ1-2
v_gene: TRBV2
CDR3nt: TGTGCCAGCATCGTTCAGAGCCCCACTAAGGGCTACACCTTC
CDR3aa: CASIVQSPTKGYTF

d_gene: -
abundance: once
j_gene: TRBJ2-1
v_gene: TRBV14
CDR3nt: TGTGCCAGCAGCTCGTGGGACAGCAAAGGCGGGGGAAGGCACAATGAGCAGTTCTTC
CDR3aa: CASSSWDSKGGGRHNEQFF

d_gene: -
abundance: -
j_gene: TRBJ1-1
v_gene: TRBV28
CDR3nt: TGTGCCAGCAGTTTATTCCAGGGCTCTGAAGCTTTCTTT
CDR3aa: CASSLFQGSEAFF

d_gene: TRBD1
abundance: -
j_gene: TRBJ2-1
v_gene: TRBV4-2
CDR3nt: TGTGCCAGCAGCCAAGTTGTAGGGGGCGCGTACAATGAGCAGTTCTTC
CDR3aa: CASSQVVGGAYNEQFF

d_gene: -
abundance: -
j_gene: TRBJ2-7
v_gene: TRBV2
CDR3nt: TGTGCCAGCAGTAAAGTAGGGATCTTATACGAGCAGTACTTC
CDR3aa: CASSKVGILYEQYF

d_gene: -
abundance: -
j_gene: TRBJ2-7
v_gene: TRBV6-6
CDR3nt: TGTGCCAGCAGAAAAACCGGGACCACAAGCTCCTACGAGCAGTACTTC
CDR3aa: CASRKTGTTSSYEQYF

d_gene: TRBD1
abundance: -
j_gene: TRBJ1-1
v_gene: TRBV5-8
CDR3nt: TGTGCCAGCAGCACAGGGGACTACACTGAAGCTTTCTTT
CDR3aa: CASSTGDYTEAFF

d_gene: -
abundance: -
j_gene: TRBJ2-7
v_gene: TRBV19
CDR3nt: TGTGCCAGTAGTATAGACGGGCAGTCCTACGAGCAGTACTTC
CDR3aa: CASSIDGQSYEQYF

d_gene: TRBD2
abundance: -
j_gene: TRBJ2-7
v_gene: TRBV6-5
CDR3nt: TGTGCCAGCAGCCGGGGACTAGCGGGAGTCTACGAGCAGTACTTC
CDR3aa: CASSRGLAGVYEQYF

d_gene: TRBD2
abundance: once
j_gene: TRBJ2-3
v_gene: TRBV5-1
CDR3nt: TGCGCCAGCAGCTTGGAACTAGCGGGGGCTAGCACAGATACGCAGTATTTT
CDR3aa: CASSLELAGASTDTQYF

d_gene: -
abundance: -
j_gene: TRBJ2-6
v_gene: TRBV28
CDR3nt: TGTGCCAGCAGTTCAACACCCTCTGGGGCCAACGTCCTGACTTTC
CDR3aa: CASSSTPSGANVLTF

d_gene: -
abundance: -
j_gene: TRBJ2-1
v_gene: TRBV5-1
CDR3nt: TGCGCCAGCAGCTTGAGCCCCCCTACGCCCGATGAGCAGTTCTTC
CDR3aa: CASSLSPPTPDEQFF

d_gene: TRBD1
abundance: -
j_gene: TRBJ2-7
v_gene: TRBV11-1
CDR3nt: TGTGCCAGCACCTCCCGACAGGGATTCTACGAGCAGTACTTC
CDR3aa: CASTSRQGFYEQYF

d_gene: -
abundance: -
j_gene: TRBJ2-1
v_gene: TRBV19
CDR3nt: TGTGCCAGTACAACACAGGGATACAATGAGCAGTTCTTC
CDR3aa: CASTTQGYNEQFF